The next 12 T cell receptor beta chains were all read from a single sample in a study of cytomegalovirus exposure and HLA in healthy donors. The study ran its PCR with 60 Vbeta and 13 Jbeta primers. Produced via immunoSEQ multiplex PCR; TCRdb's table is partial and in-frame only. Of fewer than 100,000 clones in the sample, about 76% were seen once. Material for sequencing was PBMCs. The origin of the receptors is a man aged 40-49 years in good health and CMV-seropositive.

The V call is TRBV18, the J call TRBJ2-3, with D perhaps matching TRBD1 (6 bases). The CDR3 loop spans 14 amino acids. Germline loops: CDR1 KGHSH, CDR2 LQKENI. V gave up 4 bases and J gave up 5 bases, with 13 bases separating them. The CDR3 DNA sequence: TGTGCCAGCTCACTAGGGGGTATCGGAGATACGCAGTATTTT. Its translation: CASSLGGIGDTQYF.

V gene TRBV13 combines with J gene TRBJ1-2, with 8 bases aligning to TRBD1. Germline V gene lookup returns CDR1 PRHDT and CDR2 FYEKMQ (reference sequence). J gave up 0 bases and V 0 bases, and 3 bases lay outside the gene matches. The CDR3 consists of 16 residues. CDR3 region: CASSLGGQGANYGYTF. CDR3 bases: TGTGCCAGCAGCTTAGGCGGACAGGGAGCTAACTATGGCTACACCTTC. The complete variable domain, with remaining parts taken from reference TRBV13 and TRBJ1-2, reads AAGVIQSPRHLIKEKRETATLKCYPIPRHDTVYWYQQGPGQDPQFLISFYEKMQSDKGSIPDRFSAQQFSDYHSELNMSSLELGDSALYFCASSLGGQGANYGYTFGSGTRLTVV.

The rearrangement links TRBV7-3 to TRBJ2-2; TRBD2 might be the D (6 bases). Germline values: CDR1 SGHTA, CDR2 FQGTGA. This CDR3 is 12 amino acids long. Trimming left V 9 bases short and J 5 bases short, with 10 bases between. The CDR3 DNA follows: TGTGCCAGTGGGGGGATGACCGGGGAGCTGTTTTTT. This codes for CASGGMTGELFF.

The gene calls are TRBV7-8 and TRBJ2-5; D remains unclear. The germline gives CDR1 SGHVS, CDR2 FQNEAQ. The CDR3 runs 17 residues. The germline V and J ends were trimmed by 5 bases and 0 bases, with 19 bases remaining between them. CDR3 nucleotides: TGTGCCAGCAGCGCTCCGAGGTTAAAAGAGTACCAAGAGACCCAGTACTTC. This translates into CASSAPRLKEYQETQYF.

The rearrangement links TRBV2 to TRBJ2-2; maybe TRBD2 (5 bases). The CDR3 runs 18 residues. The germline CDR1 and CDR2 sequences are SNHLY and FYNNEI. V was clipped by 3 bases and J by 5 bases, with 22 bases between them. CDR3 nucleotides: TGTGCCAGCAGTGATATCGTCGGGCGAGACGGAGGTACCGGGGAGCTGTTTTTT. It specifies CASSDIVGRDGGTGELFF.

The CDR3 region is CASSVGDSRATNEKLFF. Written as DNA, the CDR3 is TGTGCCAGCAGCGTAGGGGACAGTCGGGCAACTAATGAAAAACTGTTTTTT. This sequence joins TRBV9 and TRBJ1-4; 7 nucleotides agree with TRBD1. CDR3 length equals 17 residues. Trimming removed 0 bases from V and 0 bases from J; junction bases left unmatched: 5. The germline gives CDR1 SGDLS, CDR2 YYNGEE.

The chain links TRBV2 to TRBJ2-2; 10 nucleotides align to TRBD1. The CDR3 spans 15 residues. Trimming removed 6 bases from V and 7 bases from J; junction bases left unmatched: 8. The germline gives CDR1 SNHLY, CDR2 FYNNEI. In nucleotides, the CDR3 is TGTGCCAGCAGGCCCGACAGGGGGCAGGGCGGGGAGCTGTTTTTT. It specifies CASRPDRGQGGELFF.

The rearrangement joins TRBV9 to TRBJ1-5; maybe TRBD1 (5 bases). The germline CDR1 and CDR2 sequences are SGDLS and YYNGEE. This CDR3 spans 15 amino acids. V lost 2 bases, J lost 7 bases, and 16 bases lay in between. The CDR3 is CASSVSGEGWQPQHF. The DNA of the CDR3 is TGTGCCAGCAGCGTTTCGGGAGAGGGGTGGCAGCCCCAGCATTTT.

The V and J genes are TRBV2 and TRBJ2-5; 8 nucleotides line up with TRBD1. From germline, CDR1 is SNHLY and CDR2 FYNNEI. This CDR3 is 16 amino acids long. V was pared by 5 bases and J by 1 base, with 9 bases of the junction left unmatched. CDR3 region: CASSTGGQRIQETQYF. The DNA of the CDR3 is TGTGCCAGCAGTACAGGGGGACAAAGGATCCAAGAGACCCAGTACTTC.

V is TRBV10-3 and J is TRBJ2-1; D gene ambiguous. CDR1 and CDR2 (germline): ENHRY, SYGVKD. This CDR3 comprises 14 residues. Trimming removed 0 bases from V and 4 bases from J, with 7 bases in between. Here the CDR3 reads CAISESPQYNEQFF. CDR3 in DNA: TGTGCCATCAGTGAGTCTCCGCAGTACAATGAGCAGTTCTTC.

V is TRBV5-1 and J is TRBJ2-2; tentatively, D is TRBD1 (6 bases). Germline-derived CDR1 and CDR2 are SGHRS and YFSETQ. The CDR3 consists of 13 residues. V was clipped by 4 bases and J by 4 bases, with 8 bases between them. DNA of the CDR3: TGCGCCAGCAGCGGGGGCGGCACCGGGGAGCTGTTTTTT. Translation: CASSGGGTGELFF.

The V call is TRBV2, the J call TRBJ1-4; 8 bases map to TRBD1. The V gene's germline CDR1 is SNHLY and CDR2 FYNNEI. There are 15 residues in the CDR3. V dropped 8 bases and J dropped 7; count of bases not matched to a gene: 12. The CDR3 bases are TGTGCCAGCGGTCGGCAGGGGGCGCGAAGTGAAAAACTGTTTTTT. As protein: CASGRQGARSEKLFF.